There are a few counts of the clone carrying this T cell receptor (beta chain). This entry belongs to a study of T cells in Graves' hyperthyroidism and ophthalmopathy. TCR beta CDR3 region amplification was performed from RNA transcripts. The HTBI primer set drove a first-round RT-PCR of the TCR CDR3. TCRdb independently ran MiXCR on the multiplex PCR reads; one entry per CDR3 protein. The sample has some 340,000 distinct CDR3 sequences, roughly 13% seen once. This clonotype was obtained from a middle-aged woman with Graves' ophthalmopathy. Input material: blood.

The DNA of the CDR3 is TGTGCCAGCAGCCCCCCCCGGGGCGTCATGGAGGATGGCTACACCTTC. It specifies CASSPPRGVMEDGYTF. The genes are TRBV7-9 and TRBJ1-2, with D tentatively TRBD1 (5 bases). CDR1 and CDR2 (germline): SEHNR, FQNEAQ (reference sequence). V dropped 5 bases and J dropped 6 bases, with 22 bases sitting between them. The CDR3 consists of 16 residues.